This paragraph covers one T cell receptor (beta chain) sequence. Its antigen remains unknown. Measured with immunoSEQ multiplex PCR; TCRdb has only the in-frame clones, and not every one. The repertoire holds just over 50,000 clones, approximately 72% seen once, with approximately 4.3% in the top ten. Described time point: pretreatment peripheral blood. This sample is drawn from a study of PD-L1 blockade in urothelial cancer. Study-wide background: The researchers analyzed blood 3 weeks (second dose) and 6 weeks after treatment start. Study outcomes and limitations: Better survival was predicted when blood TCR clonality before treatment fell below the median.

Unmatched junction bases numbered 5, after V lost 5 bases and J lost 2 bases. CDR1 and CDR2 from the germline V gene are MNHEY and SMNVEV (reference sequence). The CDR3 runs to 15 residues. Sample: PBMCs, taken around atezolizumab (anti-PD-L1) treatment. The clonotype originates from a man in his 70s with urothelial cancer. V usage is TRBV27 and J usage is TRBJ2-2; TRBD1 matches at 7 bases. The DNA for the CDR3 is TGTGCCAGCAGTCCCAGGACAGGAAACACCGGGGAGCTGTTTTTT. This translates into CASSPRTGNTGELFF.